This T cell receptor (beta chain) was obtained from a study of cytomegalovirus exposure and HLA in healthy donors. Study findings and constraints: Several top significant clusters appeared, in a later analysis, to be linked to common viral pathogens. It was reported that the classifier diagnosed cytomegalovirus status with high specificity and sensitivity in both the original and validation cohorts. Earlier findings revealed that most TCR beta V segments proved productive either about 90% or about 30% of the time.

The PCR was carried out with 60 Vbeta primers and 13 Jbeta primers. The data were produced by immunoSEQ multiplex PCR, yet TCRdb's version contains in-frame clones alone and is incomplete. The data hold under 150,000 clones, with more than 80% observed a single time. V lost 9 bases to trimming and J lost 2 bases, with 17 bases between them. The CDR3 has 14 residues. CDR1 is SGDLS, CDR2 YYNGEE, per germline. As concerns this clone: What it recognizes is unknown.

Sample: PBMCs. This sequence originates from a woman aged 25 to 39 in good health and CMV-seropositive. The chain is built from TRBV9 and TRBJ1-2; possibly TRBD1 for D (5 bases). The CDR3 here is CATKGIHGNYGYTF. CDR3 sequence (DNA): TGTGCCACCAAGGGGATACACGGGAACTATGGCTACACCTTC.